Listed below are T cell receptor beta chains from one sample, sequenced in a study of blood T cell repertoires in COVID-19. Using immunoSEQ multiplex PCR, the repertoire was profiled, and TCRdb retains in-frame clones only, with some absent. This table holds about 220,000 clones, around 81% found once. Material: peripheral blood. The source is an older woman with acute or convalescent COVID-19. Both conserved end residues are part of each CDR3. A D gene is named only where the DNA matches it firmly. Not all rows give a size; the values are once, few, many and, for expanded clones, a class.

V	D	size	J	CDR3	DNA
TRBV30	-	-	TRBJ2-4	CAWSVQGGLGNIQYF	TGTGCCTGGAGTGTACAAGGGGGATTGGGAAACATTCAGTACTTC
TRBV5-8	-	-	TRBJ2-7	CASRLGISYEQYF	TGTGCCAGCAGGCTCGGGATTTCCTACGAGCAGTACTTC
TRBV6-5	-	-	TRBJ1-1	CAVRLGVTEAFF	TGTGCCGTCCGGCTAGGGGTCACTGAAGCTTTCTTT
TRBV5-1	-	-	TRBJ2-3	CASSPGLSTDTQYF	TGCGCCAGCAGCCCGGGACTGAGCACAGATACGCAGTATTTT
TRBV28	TRBD2	-	TRBJ2-3	CASSTAGKGTDTQYF	TGTGCCAGCAGTACAGCGGGGAAGGGGACAGATACGCAGTATTTT
TRBV19	-	-	TRBJ2-2	CPHQGGANTGELFF	TGTCCCCACCAGGGGGGCGCGAACACCGGGGAGCTGTTTTTT
TRBV10-1	TRBD2	-	TRBJ2-3	CASDNVAGGSDTQYF	TGCGCCAGCGACAACGTAGCGGGGGGATCAGATACGCAGTATTTT
TRBV7-2	-	-	TRBJ2-7	CASSSPWEDSIYEQYF	TGTGCCAGCAGCTCACCCTGGGAAGACAGTATATACGAGCAGTACTTC
TRBV2	-	once	TRBJ2-2	CASRTDSNTGELFF	TGTGCCAGCAGGACTGACTCGAACACCGGGGAGCTGTTTTTT
TRBV3-1/TRBV3-2	-	-	TRBJ1-2	CASSPQGRDYGYTF	TGTGCCAGCAGCCCCCAGGGTAGGGACTATGGCTACACCTTC
TRBV7-6	-	-	TRBJ2-7	CASSLEGFGSLNEQYF	TGTGCCAGCAGCTTAGAGGGATTCGGGAGCCTCAACGAGCAGTACTTC
TRBV12-3/TRBV12-4	-	-	TRBJ2-5	CASSNRNGETQYF	TGTGCCAGCAGTAACAGGAACGGGGAGACCCAGTACTTC
TRBV20-1	-	-	TRBJ1-1	CSVQGGTEAFF	TGCAGTGTTCAGGGAGGCACTGAAGCTTTCTTT
TRBV9	TRBD2	-	TRBJ2-5	CASSVDTGGQETQYF	TGTGCCAGCAGCGTAGATACGGGGGGGCAGGAGACCCAGTACTTC
TRBV6-4	TRBD2	-	TRBJ2-3	CATSSGLADTQYF	TGTGCCACCTCGTCGGGACTAGCAGATACGCAGTATTTT
TRBV5-5	-	-	TRBJ2-7	CASSLGGVHYEQYF	TGTGCCAGCAGCTTGGGCGGGGTCCACTACGAGCAGTACTTC
TRBV3-1/TRBV3-2	-	-	TRBJ1-4	CASSQDSQSQTNEKLFF	TGTGCCAGCAGCCAAGATTCGCAGTCGCAAACTAATGAAAAACTGTTTTTT
TRBV24-1	-	-	TRBJ2-1	CATSDFKGPTEGDEQFF	TGTGCCACCAGTGATTTCAAGGGACCCACGGAGGGCGATGAGCAGTTCTTC
TRBV10-3	TRBD2	few	TRBJ2-2	CAISGGWTSGTGELFF	TGTGCCATCAGCGGGGGCTGGACTAGCGGCACCGGGGAGCTGTTTTTT
TRBV3-1/TRBV3-2	TRBD1	-	TRBJ1-2	CASSQDTAGGALYGYTF	TGTGCCAGCAGCCAAGATACGGCAGGGGGAGCCCTTTATGGCTACACCTTC
TRBV12-3/TRBV12-4	-	-	TRBJ1-2	CASSLGAGGYTF	TGTGCCAGCAGTTTAGGGGCAGGGGGCTACACCTTC
TRBV7-6	TRBD2	few	TRBJ2-1	CASSLFFSGGANEQFF	TGTGCCAGCAGCTTGTTTTTTAGCGGGGGGGCGAATGAGCAGTTCTTC
TRBV2	TRBD1	once	TRBJ1-3	CASSKGQDSGNTIYF	TGTGCCAGCAGTAAGGGACAGGACTCTGGAAACACCATATATTTT
TRBV4-1	TRBD2	-	TRBJ2-1	CASSQEGGGEQFF	TGCGCCAGCAGCCAAGAGGGGGGGGGTGAGCAGTTCTTC
TRBV7-9	TRBD2	-	TRBJ2-5	CASSLGLAGVYQETQYF	TGTGCCAGCAGCTTAGGACTAGCGGGGGTGTACCAAGAGACCCAGTACTTC
TRBV9	TRBD1	-	TRBJ1-1	CASSARDSFKGGTEAFF	TGTGCCAGCAGCGCCCGGGACAGTTTTAAAGGGGGTACTGAAGCTTTCTTT
TRBV7-2	TRBD2	-	TRBJ2-2	CASSPPGGSNTGELFF	TGTGCCAGCAGCCCCCCGGGGGGATCGAACACCGGGGAGCTGTTTTTT
TRBV28	-	-	TRBJ1-3	CASSFILTGNTIYF	TGTGCCAGCAGCTTTATACTAACTGGAAACACCATATATTTT
TRBV3-1/TRBV3-2	TRBD2	-	TRBJ2-1	CASSRSSGGGTYNEQFF	TGTGCCAGCAGCCGCAGTAGCGGGGGGGGTACCTACAATGAGCAGTTCTTC